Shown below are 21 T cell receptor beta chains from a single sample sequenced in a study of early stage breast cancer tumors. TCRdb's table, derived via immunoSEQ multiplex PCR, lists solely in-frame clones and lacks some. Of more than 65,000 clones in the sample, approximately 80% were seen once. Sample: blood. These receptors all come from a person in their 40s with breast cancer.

DNA of the CDR3: TGTGCCAGCAAGTCCCATCAGCCCCAGCATTTT. Protein product: CASKSHQPQHF. This chain joins TRBV6-1 and TRBJ1-5; D call uncertain. With 7 bases removed from V and 5 bases from J, the gap between germline ends came to 6 bases. The germline V gene encodes CDR1 MNHNS and CDR2 SASEGT. The CDR3 is made up of 11 amino acids.

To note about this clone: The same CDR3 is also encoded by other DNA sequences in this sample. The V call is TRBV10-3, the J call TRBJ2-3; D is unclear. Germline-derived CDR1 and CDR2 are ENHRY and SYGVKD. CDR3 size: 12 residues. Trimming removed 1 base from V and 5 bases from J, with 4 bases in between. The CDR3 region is CAISELKDTQYF. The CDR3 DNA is TGTGCCATCAGTGAGTTGAAAGATACGCAGTATTTT.

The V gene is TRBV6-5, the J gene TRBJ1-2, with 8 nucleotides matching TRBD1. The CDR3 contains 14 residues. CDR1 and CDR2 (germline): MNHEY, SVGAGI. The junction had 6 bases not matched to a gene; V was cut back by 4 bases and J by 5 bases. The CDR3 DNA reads TGTGCCAGCAGTTCCGTGGACAGGGCGTATGGCTACACCTTC. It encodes CASSSVDRAYGYTF.

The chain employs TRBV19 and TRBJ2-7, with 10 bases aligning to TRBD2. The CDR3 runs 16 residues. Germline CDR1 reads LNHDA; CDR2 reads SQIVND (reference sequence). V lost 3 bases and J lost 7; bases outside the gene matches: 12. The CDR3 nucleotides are TGTGCCAGTAGTATTAACAGCGCTAGCGGGAGACGAGAGCAGTACTTC. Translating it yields CASSINSASGRREQYF.

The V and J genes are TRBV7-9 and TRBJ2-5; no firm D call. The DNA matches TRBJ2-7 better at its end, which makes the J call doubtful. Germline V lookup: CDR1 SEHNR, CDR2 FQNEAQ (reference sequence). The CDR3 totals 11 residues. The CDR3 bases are TGTGCCAGCAGCCCCCAGGACGAGCAGTACTTC. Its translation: CASSPQDEQYF.

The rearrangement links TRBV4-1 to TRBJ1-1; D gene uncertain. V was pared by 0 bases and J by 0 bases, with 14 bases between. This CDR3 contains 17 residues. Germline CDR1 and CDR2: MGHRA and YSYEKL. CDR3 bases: TGCGCCAGCAGCCAAGACCCTACGGGCACCTTGAACACTGAAGCTTTCTTT. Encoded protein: CASSQDPTGTLNTEAFF.

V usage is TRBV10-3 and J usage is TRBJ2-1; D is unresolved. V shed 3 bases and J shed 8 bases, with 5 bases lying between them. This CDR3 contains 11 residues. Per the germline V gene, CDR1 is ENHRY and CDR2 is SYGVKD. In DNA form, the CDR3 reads TGTGCCATCAGTGAACGCCATGAGCAGTTCTTC. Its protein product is CAISERHEQFF.

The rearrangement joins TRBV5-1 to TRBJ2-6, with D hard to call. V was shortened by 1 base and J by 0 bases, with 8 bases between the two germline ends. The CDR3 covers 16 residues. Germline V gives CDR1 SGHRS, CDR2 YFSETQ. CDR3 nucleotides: TGCGCCAGCAGCTTGAGACCCAGCTCTGGGGCCAACGTCCTGACTTTC. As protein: CASSLRPSSGANVLTF.

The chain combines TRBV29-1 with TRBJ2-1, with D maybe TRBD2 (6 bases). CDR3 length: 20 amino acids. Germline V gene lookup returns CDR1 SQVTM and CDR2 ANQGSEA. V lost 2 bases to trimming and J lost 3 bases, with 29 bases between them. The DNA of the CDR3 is TGCAGCGTTGAATTTGAAGCGGGCGGGACTCACTCCGGAATCTACAATGAGCAGTTCTTC. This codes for CSVEFEAGGTHSGIYNEQFF.

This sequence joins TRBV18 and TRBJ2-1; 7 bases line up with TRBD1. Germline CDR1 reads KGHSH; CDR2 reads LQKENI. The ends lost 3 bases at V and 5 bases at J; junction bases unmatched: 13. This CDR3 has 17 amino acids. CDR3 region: CASSPFDRVKVNNEQFF. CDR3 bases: TGTGCCAGCTCACCTTTCGACAGGGTCAAGGTAAACAATGAGCAGTTCTTC.

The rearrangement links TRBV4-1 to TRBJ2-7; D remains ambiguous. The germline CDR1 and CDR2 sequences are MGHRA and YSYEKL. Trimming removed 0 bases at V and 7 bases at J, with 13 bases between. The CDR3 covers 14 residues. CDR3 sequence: CASSQDTWVGEQYF. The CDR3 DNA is TGCGCCAGCAGCCAAGATACGTGGGTGGGTGAGCAGTACTTC.

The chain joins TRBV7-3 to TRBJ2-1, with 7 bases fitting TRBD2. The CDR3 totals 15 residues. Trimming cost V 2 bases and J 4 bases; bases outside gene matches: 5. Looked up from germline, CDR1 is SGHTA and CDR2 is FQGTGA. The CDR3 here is CASSLASGEYNEQFF. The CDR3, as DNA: TGTGCCAGCAGCTTAGCTAGCGGAGAATACAATGAGCAGTTCTTC.

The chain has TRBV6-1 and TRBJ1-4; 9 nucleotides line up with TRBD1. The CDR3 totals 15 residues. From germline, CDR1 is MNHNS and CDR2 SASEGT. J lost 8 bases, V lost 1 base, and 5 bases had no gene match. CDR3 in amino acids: CASSEGGTGREKLFF. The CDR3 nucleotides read TGTGCCAGCAGTGAAGGGGGGACAGGGCGGGAAAAACTGTTTTTT.

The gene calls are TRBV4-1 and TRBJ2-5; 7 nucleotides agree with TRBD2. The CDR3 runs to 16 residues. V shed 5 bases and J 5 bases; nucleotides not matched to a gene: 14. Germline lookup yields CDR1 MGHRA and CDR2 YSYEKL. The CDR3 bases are TGCGCCAGCAGCTTCGGGAGGACAAGTGGTGGGGAGACCCAGTACTTC. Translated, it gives CASSFGRTSGGETQYF.

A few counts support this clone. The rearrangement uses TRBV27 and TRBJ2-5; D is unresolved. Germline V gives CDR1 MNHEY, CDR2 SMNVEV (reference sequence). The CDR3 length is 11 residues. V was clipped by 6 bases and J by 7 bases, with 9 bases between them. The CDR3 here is CASRVGGTQYF. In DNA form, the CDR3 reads TGTGCCAGCAGGGTTGGCGGGACCCAGTACTTC.

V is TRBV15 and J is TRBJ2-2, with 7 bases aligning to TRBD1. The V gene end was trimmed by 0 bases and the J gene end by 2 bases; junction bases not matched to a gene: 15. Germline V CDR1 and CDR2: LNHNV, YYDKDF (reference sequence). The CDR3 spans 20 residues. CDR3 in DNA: TGTGCCACCAGCAGAGATTACCCCGGGACAGCAATCCTTAACACCGGGGAGCTGTTTTTT. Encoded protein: CATSRDYPGTAILNTGELFF. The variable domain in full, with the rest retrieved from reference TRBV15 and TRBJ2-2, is DAMVIQNPRYQVTQFGKPVTLSCSQTLNHNVMYWYQQKSSQAPKLLFHYYDKDFNNEADTPDNFQSRRPNTSFCFLDIRSPGLGDTAMYLCATSRDYPGTAILNTGELFFGEGSRLTVL.

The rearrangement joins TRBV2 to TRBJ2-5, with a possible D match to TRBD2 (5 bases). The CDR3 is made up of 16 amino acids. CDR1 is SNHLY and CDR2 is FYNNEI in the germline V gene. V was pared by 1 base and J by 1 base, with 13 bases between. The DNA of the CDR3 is TGTGCCAGCAGTGAAGTTGCTAGCCGCCTCCAAGAGACCCAGTACTTC. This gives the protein CASSEVASRLQETQYF.

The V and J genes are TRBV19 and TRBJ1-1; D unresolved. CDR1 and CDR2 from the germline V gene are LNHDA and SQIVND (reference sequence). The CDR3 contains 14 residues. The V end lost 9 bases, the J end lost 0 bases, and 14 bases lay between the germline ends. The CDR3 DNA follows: TGTGCCAGCAAACGGACGGATTTGAACACTGAAGCTTTCTTT. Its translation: CASKRTDLNTEAFF.

Here the CDR3 DNA reads TGTGCCAGTAGTCCTAACTCTGGGGCCAACGTCCTGACTTTC. Amino acid sequence: CASSPNSGANVLTF. The chain links TRBV19 to TRBJ2-6; D call uncertain. The germline V gene encodes CDR1 LNHDA and CDR2 SQIVND (reference sequence). V was clipped by 5 bases and J by 0 bases, with 5 bases between them. This CDR3 is built from 14 residues. Combining the CDR3 with reference TRBV19 and TRBJ2-6 gives the whole variable domain DGGITQSPKYLFRKEGQNVTLSCEQNLNHDAMYWYRQDPGQGLRLIYYSQIVNDFQKGDIAEGYSVSREKKESFPLTVTSAQKNPTAFYLCASSPNSGANVLTFGAGSRLTVL.

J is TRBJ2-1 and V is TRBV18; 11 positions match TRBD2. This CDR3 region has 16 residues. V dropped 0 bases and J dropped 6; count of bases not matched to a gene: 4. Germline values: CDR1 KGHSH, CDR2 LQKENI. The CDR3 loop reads CASSPPSGRASNEQFF. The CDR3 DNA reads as TGTGCCAGCTCACCACCTAGCGGGAGGGCCAGCAATGAGCAGTTCTTC.

The CDR3 nucleotides read TGTGCCAGCAGCGTAGGCCCAATGACTAGCGGGAGGGCTAATGAGCAGTTCTTC. Its translation: CASSVGPMTSGRANEQFF. The chain employs TRBV9 and TRBJ2-1, with TRBD2 identical over 14 bases. Germline CDR1 reads SGDLS; CDR2 reads YYNGEE. V dropped 0 bases and J dropped 7; count of bases not matched to a gene: 9. The CDR3 is 18 amino acids.